Sequencing of this T cell receptor (beta chain) was carried out in a study of CD8 T cells in ankylosing spondylitis. Study results and caveats: Reactive arthritis synovial fluid and blood were previously reported to contain some motif variants. A TCR beta motif of under ten highly homologous variants appeared characteristic of ankylosing spondylitis blood. Clones linked to disease were reported to show significant enrichment in matched ankylosing spondylitis synovial fluid.

The CDR3 has 13 amino acids. The germline V gene has CDR1 GTSNPN and CDR2 SVGIG (reference sequence). The junction had 5 bases not matched to a gene; V was cut back by 4 bases and J by 5 bases. A note on this clonotype: Its target is unknown.

Quantitative 5'-RACE with molecular barcodes was used to make the TCR beta libraries. TCRdb analysed the 5' RACE reads with MiXCR anew, one entry per CDR3 protein. The data show 500,000 to 550,000 distinct CDR3 sequences, over 9.5% seen once. What was sequenced was blood, either unsorted or a sorted T cell fraction (not recorded which). The rearrangement joins TRBV30 to TRBJ2-1; 7 nucleotides agree with TRBD2. This clonotype was sampled from a male donor with ankylosing spondylitis. The CDR3, as DNA: TGTGCCTGGAAGCTAGCGGAAAACAATGAGCAGTTCTTC. Translation: CAWKLAENNEQFF.